This TCR beta chain derives from a study of T cells of healthy individuals. There are many counts of this clonotype. TCRdb redid the calling of the 5' RACE reads with MiXCR, one entry per CDR3 protein. The profile covers 38,000 or so distinct CDR3 sequences, with 4% to 5% appearing a single time and about 8.9% taken by the ten largest. The CDR3 sequence is 16 residues long. V lost 6 bases and J lost 4, with 20 bases in between. This receptor was taken from a human donor in good health. This rearrangement joins TRBV12-3 or TRBV12-4 to TRBJ2-3; D is possibly TRBD2 (6 bases). This CDR3 is CASSHISRLVSDTQYF. The CDR3 coding sequence is TGTGCCAGCAGCCATATCTCCCGACTAGTATCAGATACGCAGTATTTT.